A single sample gave rise to the 18 T cell receptor beta chains below, sequenced in a study of T cell responses to AZD1222 COVID-19 vaccine. The protocol was immunoSEQ multiplex PCR, while the TCRdb copy is restricted to in-frame clones and leaves out a portion. The sample carries some 92,000 clones, 88% recorded once. The sequenced sample was peripheral blood, obtained on day 0 of AZD1222 vaccination. The receptor source for this set is an adult in good health.

This chain connects TRBV11-2 to TRBJ2-3, with D hard to call. CDR1 SGHAT and CDR2 FQNNGV come from the germline V gene. V dropped 4 bases and J dropped 4 bases, with 12 bases sitting between them. CDR3 length: 14 amino acids. CDR3 DNA: TGTGCCAGCAGCTCGGATCCCGTTTCAGATACGCAGTATTTT. Translating it yields CASSSDPVSDTQYF. The whole variable domain, filled in from reference TRBV11-2 and TRBJ2-3, reads EAGVAQSPRYKIIEKRQSVAFWCNPISGHATLYWYQQILGQGPKLLIQFQNNGVVDDSQLPKDRFSAERLKGVDSTLKIQPAKLEDSAVYLCASSSDPVSDTQYFGPGTRLTVL.

This rearrangement joins TRBV6-4 to TRBJ2-6; TRBD2 matches at 7 bases. Unmatched junction bases numbered 4, after V lost 4 bases and J lost 4 bases. CDR3 length equals 15 residues. Germline V CDR1 and CDR2: MRHNA, SNTAGT. Written as DNA, the CDR3 is TGTGCCAGCAGTGCCACTAGCGAAGGGGCCAACGTCCTGACTTTC. Its translation is CASSATSEGANVLTF.

The chain combines TRBV12-5 with TRBJ2-1; 8 nucleotides line up with TRBD1. Germline loops: CDR1 LGHNT, CDR2 FRNRAP. The CDR3 loop spans 14 amino acids. V trimming: 5 bases; J trimming: 2 bases; junction bases outside the gene matches: 2. The DNA of the CDR3 is TGTGCTAGTGGTCTGACAGGGGCCTACAATGAGCAGTTCTTC. Translated, it gives CASGLTGAYNEQFF.

This clone was seen just once. The chain has TRBV6-5 and TRBJ2-1; no clear D gene. The germline CDR1 and CDR2 sequences are MNHEY and SVGAGI. The V end lost 10 bases, the J end lost 4 bases, and 11 bases lay between the germline ends. The CDR3 has 12 amino acids. CDR3 residues: CATRGKYNEQFF. CDR3 nucleotides: TGTGCCACCCGAGGTAAATACAATGAGCAGTTCTTC.

The rearrangement joins TRBV9 to TRBJ2-1; 10 nucleotides line up with TRBD2. The CDR3 runs to 15 residues. Trimming cost V 2 bases and J 6 bases; bases outside gene matches: 5. Germline values: CDR1 SGDLS, CDR2 YYNGEE. In nucleotides, the CDR3 is TGTGCCAGCAGCGTGAGCGGGAGGGGCTTCAATGAGCAGTTCTTC. Its protein product is CASSVSGRGFNEQFF.

The chain links TRBV21-1 to TRBJ2-1; TRBD2, as called in the table, went unchecked against the DNA. TRBV21-1 is termed a pseudogene. The CDR3 has 18 amino acids. Here the CDR3 DNA reads TGTGCCAGCAGCAAAAGAGGGACTAGCGGGAGTATCTACAATGAGCAGTTCTTC. Translating gives CASSKRGTSGSIYNEQFF.

V gene TRBV30 combines with J gene TRBJ1-4; possible D gene TRBD1, 5 bases. Germline V gene sequence: CDR1 GTSNPN, CDR2 SVGIG (reference sequence). Trimming removed 1 base from V and 10 bases from J, with 13 bases in between. The CDR3 is 13 residues long. CDR3 loop: CAWSGGRAAKLFF. CDR3 nucleotides: TGTGCCTGGAGTGGGGGACGGGCGGCAAAACTGTTTTTT.

This clone has more than one count but fewer than ten. J is TRBJ1-2 and V is TRBV5-8; D is unclear. The V and J ends lost 2 bases and 2 bases respectively, with 4 bases between them. Germline V gene lookup returns CDR1 SGHTS and CDR2 YDEGEE. The CDR3 is 12 amino acids. This chain's CDR3 is CASSFDNYGYTF. CDR3 sequence (DNA): TGTGCCAGCAGCTTTGACAACTATGGCTACACCTTC.

The rearrangement uses TRBV10-3 and TRBJ1-1; 10 bases agree with TRBD1. The CDR3 has 15 amino acids. Germline V gene data show CDR1 as ENHRY and CDR2 as SYGVKD. After removal of 0 bases from V and 4 bases from J, the junction contained 2 bases not matched to a gene. The CDR3, as DNA: TGTGCCATCAGTGAGTCGGGACAGGGGCTCACTGAAGCTTTCTTT. This encodes CAISESGQGLTEAFF.

The gene calls are TRBV7-2 and TRBJ1-1; TRBD1 is a possible D gene (6 bases). V was clipped by 5 bases and J by 1 base, with 11 bases between them. The CDR3 has 14 residues. The germline CDR1 and CDR2 sequences are SGHTA and FQGNSA. CDR3 amino acids: CASSTYRANTEAFF. The CDR3 DNA follows: TGTGCCAGCAGCACTTACAGGGCGAACACTGAAGCTTTCTTT.

The chain is built from TRBV30 and TRBJ1-1; no clear D gene. The CDR3 is 16 residues long. CDR1 GTSNPN and CDR2 SVGIG come from the germline V gene (reference sequence). V was shortened by 1 base and J by 0 bases, with 15 bases between the two germline ends. In DNA form, the CDR3 reads TGTGCCTGGAGTGCCCCCCCGACGGCCATGAACACTGAAGCTTTCTTT. Protein product: CAWSAPPTAMNTEAFF.

This clone showed up just once. The V gene is TRBV24-1, the J gene TRBJ2-5; maybe TRBD1 (6 bases). The CDR3 length is 14 residues. The germline V and J ends were trimmed by 4 bases and 1 base, with 9 bases remaining between them. Germline CDR1 reads KGHDR; CDR2 reads SFDVKD. The CDR3 DNA follows: TGTGCCACCAGTGAGCCCAGGGGCCAAGAGACCCAGTACTTC. This sequence encodes CATSEPRGQETQYF.

The chain is built from TRBV7-8 and TRBJ2-7; 12 bases match TRBD2. With 4 bases clipped from V and 4 bases from J, the junction kept 8 bases outside the gene matches. The CDR3 covers 16 residues. Germline values: CDR1 SGHVS, CDR2 FQNEAQ. The CDR3 is CASSYRLAGVMYEQYF. CDR3 nucleotide sequence: TGTGCCAGCAGCTACCGACTAGCGGGAGTTATGTACGAGCAGTACTTC.

The rearrangement joins TRBV5-4 to TRBJ1-1; no definite D call. The CDR3 is made up of 14 amino acids. With 4 bases removed from V and 0 bases from J, the gap between germline ends came to 10 bases. The germline CDR1 and CDR2 sequences are SGHNT and YYREEE (reference sequence). This CDR3 reads CASSLESMNTEAFF. Here the CDR3 DNA reads TGTGCCAGCAGCCTAGAGAGTATGAACACTGAAGCTTTCTTT.

The genes are TRBV6-5 and TRBJ1-5; no firm D call. The CDR3 length is 13 residues. Germline assignment: CDR1 MNHEY and CDR2 SVGAGI. V lost 0 bases and J lost 6, with 6 bases in between. CDR3 residues: CASSYSWSQPQHF. CDR3 bases: TGTGCCAGCAGTTACTCGTGGAGTCAGCCCCAGCATTTT.

The gene calls are TRBV6-5 and TRBJ1-5, with D possibly matching TRBD1 (6 bases). This CDR3 region has 15 residues. CDR1 is MNHEY and CDR2 is SVGAGI in the germline V gene. V lost 5 bases and J 0 bases, leaving 11 bases between the germline ends. In DNA form, the CDR3 reads TGTGCCAGCAGTCCGGGACACGTTAGCAATCAGCCCCAGCATTTT. It codes for CASSPGHVSNQPQHF.

The genes are TRBV6-1 and TRBJ1-2; weak D call: TRBD1 (6 bases). Trimming removed 0 bases at V and 6 bases at J, with 11 bases between. Per germline, CDR1 MNHNS and CDR2 SASEGT. This CDR3 is 14 amino acids long. The CDR3 DNA is TGTGCCAGCAGTGAAGCAGGGGCAGGGGATGGCTACACCTTC. It is translated as CASSEAGAGDGYTF.

This clone was picked up a small number of times. This chain joins TRBV6-1 and TRBJ1-4; no reliable D call. Trimming took off 1 base at V and 8 bases at J, with 11 bases between the two ends. Germline loops: CDR1 MNHNS, CDR2 SASEGT. There are 14 residues in the CDR3. This chain's CDR3 is CASSEGEGGEKLFF. The CDR3 coding sequence is TGTGCCAGCAGTGAAGGGGAGGGAGGGGAAAAACTGTTTTTT.